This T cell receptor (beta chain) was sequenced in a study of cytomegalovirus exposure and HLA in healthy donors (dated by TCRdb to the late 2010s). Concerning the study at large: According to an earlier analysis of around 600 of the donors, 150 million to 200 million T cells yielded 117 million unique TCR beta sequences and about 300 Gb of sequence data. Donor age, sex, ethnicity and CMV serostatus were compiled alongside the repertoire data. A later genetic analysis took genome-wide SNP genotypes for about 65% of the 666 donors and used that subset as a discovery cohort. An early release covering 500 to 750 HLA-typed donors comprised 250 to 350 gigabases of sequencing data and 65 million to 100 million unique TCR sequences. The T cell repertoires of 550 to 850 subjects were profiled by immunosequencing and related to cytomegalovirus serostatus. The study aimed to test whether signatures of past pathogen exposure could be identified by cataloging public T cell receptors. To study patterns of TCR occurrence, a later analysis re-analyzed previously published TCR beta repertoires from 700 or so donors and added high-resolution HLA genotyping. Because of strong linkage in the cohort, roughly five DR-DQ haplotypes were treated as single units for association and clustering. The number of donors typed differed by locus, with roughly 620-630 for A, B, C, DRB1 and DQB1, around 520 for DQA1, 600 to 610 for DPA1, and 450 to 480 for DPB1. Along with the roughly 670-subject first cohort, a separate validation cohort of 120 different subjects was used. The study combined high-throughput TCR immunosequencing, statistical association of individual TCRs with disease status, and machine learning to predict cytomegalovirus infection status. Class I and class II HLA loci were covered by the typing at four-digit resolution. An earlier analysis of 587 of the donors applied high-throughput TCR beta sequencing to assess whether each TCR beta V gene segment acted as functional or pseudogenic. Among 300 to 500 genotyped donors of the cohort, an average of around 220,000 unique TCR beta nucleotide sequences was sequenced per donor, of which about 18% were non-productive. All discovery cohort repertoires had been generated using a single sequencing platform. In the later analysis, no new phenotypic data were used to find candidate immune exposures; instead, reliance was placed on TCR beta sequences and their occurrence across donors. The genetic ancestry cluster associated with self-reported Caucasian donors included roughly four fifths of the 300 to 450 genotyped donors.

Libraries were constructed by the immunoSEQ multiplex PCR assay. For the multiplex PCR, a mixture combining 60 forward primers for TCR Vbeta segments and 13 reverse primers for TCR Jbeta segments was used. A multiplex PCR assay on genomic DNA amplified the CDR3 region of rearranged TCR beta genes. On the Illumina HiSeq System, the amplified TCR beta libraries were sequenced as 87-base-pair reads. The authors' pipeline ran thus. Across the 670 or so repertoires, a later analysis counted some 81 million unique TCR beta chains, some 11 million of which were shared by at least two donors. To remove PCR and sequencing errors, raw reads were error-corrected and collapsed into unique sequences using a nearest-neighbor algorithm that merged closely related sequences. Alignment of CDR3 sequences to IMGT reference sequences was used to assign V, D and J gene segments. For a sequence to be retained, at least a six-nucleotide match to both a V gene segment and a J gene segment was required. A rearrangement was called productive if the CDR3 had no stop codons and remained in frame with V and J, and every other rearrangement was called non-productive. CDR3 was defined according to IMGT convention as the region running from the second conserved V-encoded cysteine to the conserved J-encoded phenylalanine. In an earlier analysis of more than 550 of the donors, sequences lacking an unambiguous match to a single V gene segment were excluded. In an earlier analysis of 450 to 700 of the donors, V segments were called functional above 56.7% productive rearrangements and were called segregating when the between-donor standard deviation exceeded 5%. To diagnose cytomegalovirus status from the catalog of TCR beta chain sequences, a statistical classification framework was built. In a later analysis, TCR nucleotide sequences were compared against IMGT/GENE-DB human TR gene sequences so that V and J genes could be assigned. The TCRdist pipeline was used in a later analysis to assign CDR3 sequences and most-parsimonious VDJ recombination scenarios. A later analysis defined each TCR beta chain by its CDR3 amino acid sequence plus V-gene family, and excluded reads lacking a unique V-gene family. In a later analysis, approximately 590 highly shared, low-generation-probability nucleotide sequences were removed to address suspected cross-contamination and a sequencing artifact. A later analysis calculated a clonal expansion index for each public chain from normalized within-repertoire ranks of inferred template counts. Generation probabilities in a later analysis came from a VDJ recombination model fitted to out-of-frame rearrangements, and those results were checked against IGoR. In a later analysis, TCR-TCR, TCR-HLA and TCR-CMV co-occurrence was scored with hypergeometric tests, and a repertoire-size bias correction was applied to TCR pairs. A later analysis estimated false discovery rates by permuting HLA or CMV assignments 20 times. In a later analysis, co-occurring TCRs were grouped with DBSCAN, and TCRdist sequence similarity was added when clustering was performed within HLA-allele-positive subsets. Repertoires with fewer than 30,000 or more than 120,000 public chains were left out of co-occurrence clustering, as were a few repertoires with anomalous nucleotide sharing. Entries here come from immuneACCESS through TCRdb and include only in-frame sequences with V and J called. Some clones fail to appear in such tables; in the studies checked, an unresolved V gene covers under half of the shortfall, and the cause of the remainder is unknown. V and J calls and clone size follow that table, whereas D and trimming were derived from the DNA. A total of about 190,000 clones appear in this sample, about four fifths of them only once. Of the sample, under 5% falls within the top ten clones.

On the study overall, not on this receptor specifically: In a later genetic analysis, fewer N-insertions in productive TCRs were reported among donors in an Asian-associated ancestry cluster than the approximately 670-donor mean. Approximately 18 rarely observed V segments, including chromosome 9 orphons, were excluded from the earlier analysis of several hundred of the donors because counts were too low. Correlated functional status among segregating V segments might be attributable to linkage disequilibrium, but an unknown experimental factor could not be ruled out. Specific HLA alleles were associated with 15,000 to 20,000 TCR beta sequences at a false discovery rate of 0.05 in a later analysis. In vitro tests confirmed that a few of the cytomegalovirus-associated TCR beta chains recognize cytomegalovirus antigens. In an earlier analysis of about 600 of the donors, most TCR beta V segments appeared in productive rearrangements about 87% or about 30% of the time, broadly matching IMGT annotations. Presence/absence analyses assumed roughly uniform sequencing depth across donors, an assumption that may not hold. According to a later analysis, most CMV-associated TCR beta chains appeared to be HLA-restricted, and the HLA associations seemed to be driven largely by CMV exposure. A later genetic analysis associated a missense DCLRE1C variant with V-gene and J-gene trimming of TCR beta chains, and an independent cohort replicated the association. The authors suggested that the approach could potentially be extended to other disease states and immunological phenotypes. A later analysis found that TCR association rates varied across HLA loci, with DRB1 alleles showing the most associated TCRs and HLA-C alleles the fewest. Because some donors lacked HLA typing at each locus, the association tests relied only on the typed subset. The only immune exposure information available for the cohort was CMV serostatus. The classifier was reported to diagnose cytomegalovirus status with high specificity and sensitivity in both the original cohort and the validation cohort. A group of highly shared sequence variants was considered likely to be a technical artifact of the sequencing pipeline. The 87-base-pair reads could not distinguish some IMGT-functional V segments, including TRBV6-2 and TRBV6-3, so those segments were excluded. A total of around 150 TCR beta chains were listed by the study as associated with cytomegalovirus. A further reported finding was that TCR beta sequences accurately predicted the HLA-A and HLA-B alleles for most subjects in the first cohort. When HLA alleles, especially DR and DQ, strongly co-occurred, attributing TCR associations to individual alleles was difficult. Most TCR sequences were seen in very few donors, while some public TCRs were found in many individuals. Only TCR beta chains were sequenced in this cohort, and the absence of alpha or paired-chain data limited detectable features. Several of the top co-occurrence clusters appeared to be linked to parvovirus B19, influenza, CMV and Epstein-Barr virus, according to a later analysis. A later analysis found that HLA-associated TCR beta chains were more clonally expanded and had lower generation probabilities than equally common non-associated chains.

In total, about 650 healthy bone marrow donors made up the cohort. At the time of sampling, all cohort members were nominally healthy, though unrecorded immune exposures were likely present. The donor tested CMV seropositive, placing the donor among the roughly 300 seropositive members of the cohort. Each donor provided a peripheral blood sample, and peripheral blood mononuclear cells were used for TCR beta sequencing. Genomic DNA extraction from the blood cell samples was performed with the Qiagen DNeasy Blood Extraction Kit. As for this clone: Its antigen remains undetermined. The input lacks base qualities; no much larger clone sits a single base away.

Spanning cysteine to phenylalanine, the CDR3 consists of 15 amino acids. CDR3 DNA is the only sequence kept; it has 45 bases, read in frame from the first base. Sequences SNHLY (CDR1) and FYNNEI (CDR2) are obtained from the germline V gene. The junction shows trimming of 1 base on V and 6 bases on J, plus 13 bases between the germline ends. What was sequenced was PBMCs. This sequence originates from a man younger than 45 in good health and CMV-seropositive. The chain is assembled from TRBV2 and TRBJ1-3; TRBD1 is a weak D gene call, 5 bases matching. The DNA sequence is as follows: TGTGCCAGCAGTGAAGATAGCAGCAGGGCAAACACCATATATTTT. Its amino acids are CASSEDSSRANTIYF. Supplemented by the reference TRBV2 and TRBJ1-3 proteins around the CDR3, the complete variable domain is EPEVTQTPSHQVTQMGQEVILRCVPISNHLYFYWYRQILGQKVEFLVSFYNNEISEKSEIFDDQFSVERPDGSNFTLKIRSTKLEDSAMYFCASSEDSSRANTIYFGEGSWLTVV.